The next 28 T cell receptor beta chains were all read from a single sample in a study of blood T cells in healthy people across ages. Combining a sample-barcoded 5' primer with a J-beta primer mix, a second PCR ran for about 6 to 11 cycles. TCRdb re-analysed the 5' RACE reads in MiXCR, keeping a single row per CDR3 protein. The sample records 1.5 million to 2 million distinct CDR3 sequences, 28% being singletons. The material sequenced was blood. The receptors shown here come from a woman in her twenties or thirties in good health.

The rearrangement links TRBV15 to TRBJ1-2; D not resolved. Germline V lookup: CDR1 LNHNV, CDR2 YYDKDF (reference sequence). Deletions cut 5 bases from V and 2 bases from J, with 9 bases between. This CDR3 has 13 amino acids. Here the CDR3 reads CATSQGLNYGYTF. The CDR3 coding sequence is TGTGCCACCAGCCAAGGACTAAACTATGGCTACACCTTC.

The sample holds many counts of this clonotype. The chain couples TRBV10-3 to TRBJ2-4; D is unresolved. CDR1 is ENHRY, CDR2 SYGVKD, per germline. The CDR3 consists of 13 residues. V was shortened by 4 bases and J by 1 base, with 5 bases between the two germline ends. CDR3: CAISVSAKNIQYF. CDR3 nucleotide sequence: TGTGCCATCAGTGTTTCTGCCAAAAACATTCAGTACTTC.

This clonotype was counted a few times. This chain uses TRBV20-1 with TRBJ2-4, with D perhaps assigned TRBD1 or TRBD2 (5 bases each). V was trimmed by 7 bases and J by 3 bases, leaving 16 bases between them. Germline assignment: CDR1 DFQATT and CDR2 SNEGSKA (reference sequence). This CDR3 is 14 amino acids long. CDR3 coding DNA: TGCAGTGTGACGGGACCTGGAGGCAAAAACATTCAGTACTTC. It translates to CSVTGPGGKNIQYF.

As to this clonotype: This sequence may be a read error, since a much larger clone differs from it by one base. The chain couples TRBV27 to TRBJ2-7, with D unclear. This CDR3 spans 12 amino acids. CDR1 MNHEY and CDR2 SMNVEV come from the germline V gene (reference sequence). The CDR3 DNA follows: TGTGCCGGCAGGAACGAGTGGGGCGAGCAGTACTTC. Translated: CAGRNEWGEQYF.

V and J are TRBV24-1 and TRBJ2-7; D is uncertain. The V end lost 7 bases, the J end lost 7 bases, and 22 bases lay between the germline ends. In germline, CDR1 is KGHDR, CDR2 SFDVKD. The CDR3 spans 15 residues. This CDR3 reads CATSHFTNTWNEQYF. The CDR3 coding sequence is TGTGCCACCAGCCACTTTACAAACACATGGAATGAGCAGTACTTC.

The V call is TRBV11-2, the J call TRBJ2-1; D is perhaps TRBD2 (6 bases). CDR3 length: 16 residues. The V end lost 1 base, the J end lost 1 base, and 11 bases lay between the germline ends. Germline V gives CDR1 SGHAT, CDR2 FQNNGV. The CDR3 protein is CASSLVWGESYNEQFF. CDR3 in DNA: TGTGCCAGCAGCTTAGTGTGGGGGGAATCCTACAATGAGCAGTTCTTC.

This clonotype was seen repeatedly, ten times or more. This chain uses TRBV6-2 or TRBV6-3 with TRBJ2-7, with D possibly being TRBD2 (5 bases). The germline V gene encodes CDR1 MNHEY and CDR2 SVGEGT. The germline V and J ends were trimmed by 8 bases and 0 bases, with 11 bases remaining between them. The CDR3 is 13 residues long. CDR3 protein: CASAGFVSYEQYF. The CDR3 DNA reads as TGTGCCAGCGCGGGCTTTGTCTCCTACGAGCAGTACTTC.

A few counts support this clonotype. This chain uses TRBV12-5 with TRBJ1-1, with unresolved D. CDR1 is LGHNT and CDR2 is FRNRAP in the germline V gene. V was cut by 2 bases and J by 4 bases, with 11 bases left in between. CDR3 length equals 14 residues. The CDR3 DNA sequence: TGTGCTAGTGGTTTGCGGGGTTTGAGCACTGAAGCTTTCTTT. Translating gives CASGLRGLSTEAFF.

To note about this clonotype: Compared with germline, one end of the junction differs, possibly owing to a read error. The chain uses TRBV15 and TRBJ2-5, with 10 bases aligning to TRBD1. Germline lookup yields CDR1 LNHNV and CDR2 YYDKDF (reference sequence). The CDR3 totals 18 residues. The chain's CDR3 is CVTSSASGQTGGGETQYF. The CDR3 coding sequence is TGTGTCACCAGCAGTGCATCGGGCCAGACAGGGGGCGGTGAGACCCAGTACTTC.

In regard to this clonotype: At one end the junction does not follow the germline gene, possibly because of a read error. V is TRBV13 and J is TRBJ2-5; 9 nucleotides match TRBD2. This CDR3 region has 16 residues. CDR1 is PRHDT and CDR2 is FYEKMQ in the germline V gene (reference sequence). Here the CDR3 reads CASSVGGGGALETPYF. CDR3 coding DNA: TGTGCCAGCAGCGTAGGGGGCGGGGGGGCCCTAGAGACCCCGTACTTC.

A few counts support this clonotype. V and J are TRBV12-5 and TRBJ2-4; 12 nucleotides line up with TRBD2. CDR1 is LGHNT, CDR2 FRNRAP, per germline. This CDR3 is built from 18 residues. Trimming at V came to 4 bases and at J to 0 bases, leaving 7 bases not matched to a gene. The CDR3 reads CASGSGLAGALAKNIQYF. The CDR3 DNA reads as TGTGCTAGTGGTTCGGGACTAGCGGGTGCGCTAGCCAAAAACATTCAGTACTTC.

The chain combines TRBV20-1 with TRBJ1-2; 10 bases align to TRBD1. The CDR3 runs to 14 residues. V was pared by 2 bases and J by 7 bases, with 7 bases of the junction left unmatched. Germline V CDR1 and CDR2: DFQATT, SNEGSKA (reference sequence). The CDR3 region has the DNA TGCAGTGCTAGACCCAGACAGGGGGCGGGTGGCTACACCTTC. The encoded protein is CSARPRQGAGGYTF.

This clonotype was seen more than once but under ten times. J is TRBJ2-5 and V is TRBV2, with TRBD2 identical over 8 bases. V lost 2 bases and J lost 3; bases outside the gene matches: 2. CDR3 length: 14 residues. Germline values: CDR1 SNHLY, CDR2 FYNNEI. In DNA, the CDR3 is TGTGCCAGCAGTGAAAAGCGGGGGAAAGAGACCCAGTACTTC. This sequence encodes CASSEKRGKETQYF. Using reference TRBV2 and TRBJ2-5 for the parts outside the CDR3, the full variable domain is EPEVTQTPSHQVTQMGQEVILRCVPISNHLYFYWYRQILGQKVEFLVSFYNNEISEKSEIFDDQFSVERPDGSNFTLKIRSTKLEDSAMYFCASSEKRGKETQYFGPGTRLLVL.

This clonotype has more than one count but fewer than ten. This sequence joins TRBV18 and TRBJ2-7, with TRBD1 as a possible D gene (5 bases). With 3 bases removed from V and 0 bases from J, the gap between germline ends came to 12 bases. Germline V gene sequence: CDR1 KGHSH, CDR2 LQKENI. The CDR3 runs 15 residues. CDR3 DNA: TGTGCCAGCTCACCGGAAGGGGTTAGCTCCTACGAGCAGTACTTC. This codes for CASSPEGVSSYEQYF.

This rearrangement joins TRBV20-1 to TRBJ2-3, with a tentative D call TRBD1 (7 bases). Between the trimmed V and J ends, which lost 1 base and 5 bases, there was a span of 13 bases. This CDR3 comprises 14 residues. Looked up from germline, CDR1 is DFQATT and CDR2 is SNEGSKA (reference sequence). The CDR3 DNA reads TGCAGTGCTAGAGCCCGCCAGGGGGGAGATACGCAGTATTTT. It yields the protein CSARARQGGDTQYF.

The V gene is TRBV20-1, the J gene TRBJ2-2; TRBD2 matches at 7 bases. This CDR3 spans 16 amino acids. CDR1 is DFQATT, CDR2 SNEGSKA, per germline (reference sequence). J lost 2 bases, V lost 2 bases, and 8 bases had no gene match. CDR3 sequence: CSARPRGGPNTGELFF. CDR3 nucleotide sequence: TGCAGTGCTAGACCGCGGGGAGGGCCCAACACCGGGGAGCTGTTTTTT.

The sample holds a few counts of this clonotype. The chain carries TRBV7-9 and TRBJ2-5; TRBD2 agrees at 9 bases. From germline, CDR1 is SEHNR and CDR2 FQNEAQ (reference sequence). The ends lost 4 bases at V and 4 bases at J; junction bases unmatched: 1. This CDR3 region has 13 residues. The DNA for the CDR3 is TGTGCCAGCAGCTGGACTAGCGCAGAGACCCAGTACTTC. Residues: CASSWTSAETQYF. The whole variable domain, remainder taken from reference TRBV7-9 and TRBJ2-5, is DTGVSQNPRHKITKRGQNVTFRCDPISEHNRLYWYRQTLGQGPEFLTYFQNEAQLEKSRLLSDRFSAERPKGSFSTLEIQRTEQGDSAMYLCASSWTSAETQYFGPGTRLLVL.

The table lists this clonotype with a few counts. This chain links TRBV5-1 with TRBJ1-1, with D hard to call. CDR3 length: 14 residues. V lost 0 bases and J lost 8, with 14 bases in between. Germline V CDR1 and CDR2: SGHRS, YFSETQ. CDR3 coding DNA: TGCGCCAGCAGCTTGGGCCGGGGATACGTGGAAGCTTTCTTT. Amino acids: CASSLGRGYVEAFF.

The chain uses TRBV11-2 and TRBJ2-1; the match to TRBD2 covers 14 bases. V shed 2 bases and J 8 bases; nucleotides not matched to a gene: 11. The CDR3 runs 18 residues. CDR1 SGHAT and CDR2 FQNNGV come from the germline V gene. The CDR3 here is CASSLIGGLAGARDEQFF. CDR3 coding DNA: TGTGCCAGCAGCTTAATAGGGGGACTAGCGGGGGCGAGGGATGAGCAGTTCTTC.

This clonotype was counted at least ten times. The chain links TRBV6-5 to TRBJ2-5, with 8 positions matching TRBD1. CDR1 and CDR2 (germline): MNHEY, SVGAGI. Trimming cost V 6 bases and J 3 bases; bases outside gene matches: 6. The length of the CDR3 is 14 residues. DNA for the CDR3: TGTGCCAGCAGCCGGGACAGGACGGAAGAGACCCAGTACTTC. Translation gives CASSRDRTEETQYF.

CDR3: CATSRNTEAFF. CDR3 sequence (DNA): TGTGCCACCAGCAGGAACACTGAAGCTTTCTTT. This chain uses TRBV15 with TRBJ1-1, with unresolved D. The ends were cut back, 3 bases at V and 1 base at J, with 0 bases in the middle. The CDR3 totals 11 residues. Germline V gene data show CDR1 as LNHNV and CDR2 as YYDKDF (reference sequence).

The rearrangement joins TRBV29-1 to TRBJ2-7, with D perhaps matching TRBD2 (5 bases). Germline CDR1 SQVTM, CDR2 ANQGSEA. Trimming stripped 0 bases from V and 7 bases from J, with 13 bases between. CDR3 length equals 13 residues. The CDR3 DNA sequence: TGCAGCGTTGAAGATCCGAGGGCCCAGGAGCAGTACTTC. Protein: CSVEDPRAQEQYF.

The rearrangement uses TRBV2 and TRBJ1-5; possible D gene TRBD1, 6 bases. V lost 8 bases and J 3 bases, leaving 17 bases between the germline ends. CDR1 is SNHLY and CDR2 is FYNNEI in the germline V gene. CDR3 size: 15 residues. The CDR3 DNA follows: TGTGCCAGCCGGTTGGGGGACATTCCCAATCAGCCCCAGCATTTT. This translates into CASRLGDIPNQPQHF.

This clonotype was detected ten times or more. The rearrangement joins TRBV12-3 or TRBV12-4 to TRBJ1-2, with 7 bases matching TRBD1. This CDR3 is 14 amino acids long. V lost 4 bases, J lost 7 bases, and 9 bases stayed unmatched. The CDR3 coding sequence is TGTGCCAGCAGTTCCGAGACAGGGCGATTTGGCTACACCTTC. This sequence encodes CASSSETGRFGYTF.

This rearrangement joins TRBV25-1 to TRBJ1-2; D gene uncertain. The V gene's germline CDR1 is MGHDK and CDR2 SYGVNS. This CDR3 comprises 16 residues. V lost 2 bases and J lost 0, with 13 bases in between. CDR3 nucleotide sequence: TGTGCCAGCAGTGAAGAGGCCCAGACTACTAACTATGGCTACACCTTC. It is translated as CASSEEAQTTNYGYTF.

The genes are TRBV7-2 and TRBJ2-3; D remains unclear. Trimming stripped 5 bases from V and 6 bases from J, with 9 bases between. CDR3 length: 12 amino acids. Germline V lookup: CDR1 SGHTA, CDR2 FQGNSA. CDR3 bases: TGTGCCAGCAGCGCCGCGCCCGATACGCAGTATTTT. It codes for CASSAAPDTQYF.

The CDR3 region is CATSRGIRGEETQYF. CDR3 coding DNA: TGTGCCACCAGCAGGGGTATCAGGGGGGAAGAGACCCAGTACTTC. The chain links TRBV15 to TRBJ2-5, with D possibly matching TRBD1 (7 bases). The V end was cut by 3 bases, the J end by 3 bases, with 14 bases between. Germline V gene sequence: CDR1 LNHNV, CDR2 YYDKDF (reference sequence). The CDR3 runs 15 residues.

On this clonotype: Being one base from a much bigger clone, this may be a read error. The chain uses TRBV29-1 and TRBJ2-1; a weak D match, TRBD2 (6 bases). The V gene's germline CDR1 is SQVTM and CDR2 ANQGSEA. The V end lost 7 bases, the J end lost 10 bases, and 14 bases lay between the germline ends. CDR3 length equals 11 residues. This CDR3 reads CSASRLDEQFF. The DNA of the CDR3 is TGCAGCGCTTCCCGACTAGACGAGCAGTTCTTC.